These T cell receptor beta chains were read from a single sample in a study of blood T cell repertoires in COVID-19. Data came from immunoSEQ multiplex PCR; TCRdb stores just in-frame clones and leaves some out. Of under 200,000 clones listed, roughly 82% are singletons. Source material: PBMCs or T cells enriched from blood (not recorded which). These receptors were collected from a woman aged 55 to 70 with acute COVID-19. CDR3s include the opening cysteine and the closing phenylalanine or tryptophan. D genes are given only for firm matches. Some rows mark clone size as missing; the rest say once, few, many or name a class of expanded clone.

v_gene	j_gene	abundance	d_gene	CDR3nt	CDR3aa
TRBV10-1	TRBJ2-1	.	.	TGCGCCAGCAGTGAGTCGATTGGCGGATACAATGAGCAGTTCTTC	CASSESIGGYNEQFF
TRBV4-3	TRBJ2-1	.	TRBD2	TGCGCCAGCAGCCAAAGTGGGACTAGCGGGAGTTATGAGCAGTTCTTC	CASSQSGTSGSYEQFF
TRBV5-4	TRBJ1-2	few	TRBD1	TGTGCCAGCAGCCGGACAGGGGGCGCCGGTGGCTACACCTTC	CASSRTGGAGGYTF
TRBV7-9	TRBJ2-2	.	.	TGTGCCAGCAGCTTAATTACGGGGATCGCCGGGGAGCTGTTTTTT	CASSLITGIAGELFF
TRBV9	TRBJ2-3	.	TRBD2	TGTGCCAGCAGCGTAGGTACTAGCGGGAGAGAAGATACGCAGTATTTT	CASSVGTSGREDTQYF
TRBV19	TRBJ2-7	.	.	TGTGCCAGTAGTATAAGGGGGGGTGGACCATTTAAGGTGTACGAGCAGTACTTC	CASSIRGGGPFKVYEQYF
TRBV28	TRBJ1-3	.	TRBD1	TGTGCCAGCAGTTTATTCACAGGGGATGGAAACACCATATATTTT	CASSLFTGDGNTIYF
TRBV9	TRBJ1-2	.	TRBD1	TGTGCCAGCAGCTTTGGACAGGCGGCGTTGTTCTATGGCTACACCTTC	CASSFGQAALFYGYTF
TRBV12-5	TRBJ2-5	.	.	TGTGCTAGTGGTTTTGGTGGGGCGGGGGAGACCCAGTACTTC	CASGFGGAGETQYF
TRBV19	TRBJ1-6	.	TRBD1	TGTGCCAGTAGTCCCCGACAGGGGGCGCTTTCCTCCCCACCCCTCCACTTT	CASSPRQGALSSPPLHF
TRBV7-2	TRBJ1-6	few	TRBD1	TGTGCCAGCAGCTCGGGACAGTCCAATTCACCCCTCCACTTT	CASSSGQSNSPLHF
TRBV7-2	TRBJ2-7	few	.	TGTGCCAGCAGCTCAGCCTACGAGCAGTACTTC	CASSSAYEQYF
TRBV7-9	TRBJ2-5	.	TRBD2	TGTGCCAGCAGCCCGCGGGGGGGGCTAGCGCGTGAGACCCAGTACTTC	CASSPRGGLARETQYF
TRBV7-8	TRBJ2-1	.	.	TGTGCCAGCAGCTTAGCGCGCTGGTCGAATGAGCAGTTCTTC	CASSLARWSNEQFF
TRBV5-5	TRBJ1-1	.	TRBD1	TGTGCCAGCACAATGGCGCCGGGGACAGCGAACACTGAAGCTTTCTTT	CASTMAPGTANTEAFF
TRBV4-2	TRBJ1-3	.	.	TGTGCCAGCACCCTGGACAATTTCTCTGGAAACACCATATATTTT	CASTLDNFSGNTIYF
TRBV11-3	TRBJ2-2	.	.	TGTGCCAGCAGCGTAAACACCGGGGAGCTGTTTTTT	CASSVNTGELFF
TRBV7-2	TRBJ2-5	.	.	TGTGCCAGCAGCTTAGCCAGGTTACAAGAGACCCAGTACTTC	CASSLARLQETQYF
TRBV5-1	TRBJ2-3	once	.	TGCGCCAGCAGCCTAACTCTAGCGTCCGATACGCAGTATTTT	CASSLTLASDTQYF
TRBV4-3	TRBJ2-1	.	.	TGCGCCAGCAGCCAAGATTGGGCAGCCTACAATGAGCAGTTCTTC	CASSQDWAAYNEQFF
TRBV30	TRBJ2-1	.	TRBD2	TGTGCCCAATCCGGACTAGCCGGGCGGAGAGAGCAGTTCTTC	CAQSGLAGRREQFF
TRBV28	TRBJ1-6	.	.	TGTGCCAGCAGTCCGCAACCTAGCTCCTATAATTCACCCCTCCACTTT	CASSPQPSSYNSPLHF
TRBV19	TRBJ1-1	.	.	TGTGCCAGTAGTATCCCAGGGGTCACTGAAGCTTTCTTT	CASSIPGVTEAFF
TRBV9	TRBJ2-3	.	.	TGTGCCAGCAGCGCCCCCGGGACTCCCACAGATACGCAGTATTTT	CASSAPGTPTDTQYF
TRBV7-9	TRBJ1-3	few	.	TGTGCCAGCAGCCTCGAGACAGGTTATACCCTTCGAGCGGGAAACACCATATATTTT	CASSLETGYTLRAGNTIYF
TRBV5-4	TRBJ2-7	.	.	TGTGCCAGCAGCGAAACTAGCAGGTCCTACGAGCAGTACTTC	CASSETSRSYEQYF
TRBV9	TRBJ2-5	.	TRBD1	TGTGCCAGCAGCGTTCAGGGGGCCGGACCCCAGAAGACCCAGTACTTC	CASSVQGAGPQKTQYF
TRBV6-5	TRBJ2-7	.	.	TGTGCCAGCAGTTACTCGCCAGGGCTGTACGAGCAGTACTTC	CASSYSPGLYEQYF
TRBV7-2	TRBJ2-3	few	TRBD2	TGTGCCAGCAGGATCTCACCCCGGACTAGCGGGGCAGATACGCAGTATTTT	CASRISPRTSGADTQYF
TRBV19	TRBJ1-1	.	.	TGTGCCAGTAGAGTTCAGGGGATGAACACTGAAGCTTTCTTT	CASRVQGMNTEAFF
TRBV20-1	TRBJ2-3	.	TRBD2	TGCAGTGCTAGTGCTAGCGGGAGACCAGATACGCAGTATTTT	CSASASGRPDTQYF
TRBV7-9	TRBJ2-2	.	TRBD2	TGTGCCAGCAGCTTAGCCGCTAGCGGGGATCGAGGAAGCACCGGGGAGCTGTTTTTT	CASSLAASGDRGSTGELFF
TRBV6-5	TRBJ2-2	.	TRBD1	TGTGCCAGCAGTCAACAGGGGCCCTACACCGGGGAGCTGTTTTTT	CASSQQGPYTGELFF
TRBV18	TRBJ2-1	.	.	TGTGCCAGCCACGGGTCCAGGGTATACAATGAGCAGTTCTTC	CASHGSRVYNEQFF
TRBV12-3/TRBV12-4	TRBJ1-6	.	.	TGTGCCAGCAGTGGGAGCCTAGGCTCACCCCTCCACTTT	CASSGSLGSPLHF
TRBV19	TRBJ2-6	.	.	TGTGCCAGTAGTCGTGCGACAATCTCTGGGGCCAACGTCCTGACTTTC	CASSRATISGANVLTF